This T cell receptor (beta chain) is from a study of T cells after posttransplantation cyclophosphamide. Findings of the study overall: Donor-recipient repertoire similarity was low at 1-2 months, rising over year one.

Using immunoSEQ multiplex PCR, the repertoire was profiled, and TCRdb retains in-frame clones only, with some absent. There are about 11,000 clones in the sample; 85% to 95% occur only once, and approximately 0.32% lies in the top ten. Details on this clone: Antigen: not known.

The CDR3 has 14 residues. CDR1 is MDHEN and CDR2 is SYDVKM in the germline V gene. The V and J ends lost 8 bases and 6 bases, in that order; junction bases with no gene match: 12. Cells defined as naive were viable CD3+CD4+ or CD3+CD8+ and CCR7+CD45RA+CD45RO-CD95-CD27+CD28+. This TCR derives from a man aged 30-40 years in good health and a related stem cell transplant donor. The sample comprised naive CD8+ T cells sorted from PBMCs. This chain connects TRBV28 to TRBJ2-7; TRBD1 aligns across 8 bases. This CDR3 reads CASATGTGLGEQYF. DNA for the CDR3: TGTGCCAGCGCGACCGGGACAGGCCTGGGCGAGCAGTACTTC.